This entry lists 15 T cell receptor delta chains sequenced from one sample in a study of gamma-delta T cells after stem cell transplantation. TCRdb reran clone calling via CATT on the RT-PCR reads. The sample lists 1,200 or so delta-chain clones, around 2.6% seen once, with 35% to 40% in the top ten. Specimen: gamma-delta T cells. These receptors were taken from a human donor. It is not recorded whose cells these are; they may come from a transplant donor.

This clone is categorized as medium-sized. The amino acid sequence in TCRdb belongs to a much larger clone and departs from this DNA's translation at residue 5, likely a sequencing read error; the sequence shown is translated from the DNA. The chain uses TRDV2 and TRDJ1, with D perhaps matching TRDD3 (6 bases). V lost 3 bases, J lost 0 bases, and 19 bases lay in between. Looked up from germline, CDR1 is GEAIGNYY and CDR2 is EKD. The CDR3 extends over 17 amino acids. The CDR3 protein is CACDALEGDSHTDKLIF. In DNA, the CDR3 is TGTGCCTGTGACGCCCTTGAGGGGGACTCCCACACCGATAAACTCATCTTT.

This clone ranks as large. Other DNA sequences of this sample code for an identical CDR3. V usage is TRDV2 and J usage is TRDJ1, with TRDD3 identical over 10 bases. Unmatched junction bases numbered 8, after V lost 1 base and J lost 4 bases. The CDR3 consists of 16 residues. The V gene's germline CDR1 is GEAIGNYY and CDR2 EKD. The CDR3, as DNA: TGTGCCTGTGACACTGCCGAGAGGGGGATACGCGATAAACTCATCTTT. This encodes CACDTAERGIRDKLIF.

V is TRDV2 and J is TRDJ3; the match to TRDD3 covers 8 bases. Germline V gene sequence: CDR1 GEAIGNYY, CDR2 EKD. This CDR3 has 20 residues. Unmatched junction bases numbered 9, after V lost 0 bases and J lost 0 bases. The CDR3 sequence is CACDTAGGKLDSWDTRQMFF. The CDR3 DNA reads TGTGCCTGTGACACCGCTGGGGGAAAGTTAGACTCCTGGGACACCCGACAGATGTTTTTC.

This clone was seen only a few times. The TCRdb protein comes from a much larger clone and disagrees with this DNA's translation at residue 3, likely due to a read error; the protein given here is derived from the DNA. This rearrangement joins TRDV2 to TRDJ1; 11 bases are a match to TRDD3. This CDR3 region has 16 residues. Germline CDR1 GEAIGNYY, CDR2 EKD. CDR3 residues: CARDGVGDTRTDKLIF. The CDR3 region has the DNA TGTGCCCGTGACGGGGTGGGGGATACGCGGACCGATAAACTCATCTTT.

Relative to its sample, this clone is large. The sample has other DNA sequences that encode this CDR3 too. CDR3 region: CACDTVLGDKPTYTDKLIF. As DNA, the CDR3 is TGTGCCTGTGACACTGTACTGGGGGACAAACCAACGTACACCGATAAACTCATCTTT. The genes are TRDV2 and TRDJ1; 9 bases are a match to TRDD3. V lost 1 base, J lost 0 bases, and 14 bases stayed unmatched. This CDR3 spans 19 amino acids. CDR1 is GEAIGNYY and CDR2 is EKD in the germline V gene.

In its sample, this clone was seen a few times. This DNA translates differently at residue 8 from the TCRdb protein, which is that of a much larger clone; a read error is likely, and the protein shown is the DNA's own translation. J is TRDJ1 and V is TRDV2; the D gene is possibly TRDD3 (6 bases). V lost 3 bases to trimming and J lost 0 bases, with 22 bases between them. Per the germline V gene, CDR1 is GEAIGNYY and CDR2 is EKD. CDR3 length equals 18 residues. CDR3 sequence reads: CACDALLRDRMYTDKLIF. CDR3 in DNA: TGTGCCTGTGACGCCCTACTGAGGGATAGGATGTACACCGATAAACTCATCTTT.

On this clone itself: A far bigger clonotype differs at one base, so this is likely a read error. Additional DNA sequences in this sample encode the identical CDR3. The V call is TRDV2, the J call TRDJ1, with TRDD3 identical over 13 bases. The CDR3 loop spans 18 amino acids. The trim removed 1 base at V and 0 bases at J, leaving 7 bases unmatched. Germline CDR1 GEAIGNYY, CDR2 EKD. For the CDR3, the DNA is TGTGCCTGTGACACTGTACTGGGGGATACGAGATACACCGATAAACTCATCTTT. Amino acids: CACDTVLGDTRYTDKLIF.

This clone has a handful of counts. Given a far larger clone just one base away, this is likely a sequencing read error. The sample contains more than one DNA sequence encoding this CDR3. The chain is built from TRDV2 and TRDJ1, with TRDD2 identical over 9 bases. Germline lookup yields CDR1 GEAIGNYY and CDR2 EKD. The CDR3 covers 19 residues. The CDR3 DNA follows: TGTGCCTGTGACGACCTTCCTACCGTCTTGGGCCCTAACACCGATAAGCTCATCTTT. Translated, it gives CACDDLPTVLGPNTDKLIF.

As for this clone: TCRdb shows a much larger clone's protein in place of this DNA's translation, and the two differ at residue 4, likely through a read error; the protein shown is translated from the DNA. V and J are TRDV2 and TRDJ1; 7 bases align to TRDD3. Germline V CDR1 and CDR2: GEAIGNYY, EKD. The CDR3 length is 16 residues. CDR3: CACGTVGYLTTDKLIF. The CDR3 bases are TGTGCCTGTGGCACCGTGGGATACCTCACAACCGATAAACTCATCTTT.

Worth noting for this clone: A single base is all that separates this from a far larger clone, so a read error is likely. Additional DNA sequences in this sample encode the identical CDR3. J is TRDJ1 and V is TRDV2; the D is unclear. The ends were cut back, 3 bases at V and 3 bases at J, with 10 bases in the middle. This CDR3 contains 13 residues. The germline gives CDR1 GEAIGNYY, CDR2 EKD. The CDR3, as DNA: TGTGCCTGTGACGCCATTCTCGCCGATAAACTCATCTTT. Its translation: CACDAILADKLIF.

To note about this clone: A far larger clone is a single base away, which makes a read error likely. This chain links TRDV2 with TRDJ1; a weak D match, TRDD3 (6 bases). The length of the CDR3 is 14 residues. Trimming shortened V by 5 bases and J by 5 bases, and 17 bases separated the two germline ends. Germline loops: CDR1 GEAIGNYY, CDR2 EKD. In DNA form, the CDR3 reads TGTGCCTGTGGCACTGCTGGGGTGATGGATAAACTCATCTTT. Its translation: CACGTAGVMDKLIF.

This clone was detected only a few times. The protein held in TCRdb is that of a much larger clone and does not match this DNA's translation at residue 13, likely because of a read error; the protein shown is translated from the DNA. V and J are TRDV2 and TRDJ1, with 11 bases matching TRDD3. Germline loops: CDR1 GEAIGNYY, CDR2 EKD. CDR3 length equals 18 residues. Losses at the gene ends were 0 bases for V and 3 bases for J; bases not matched to a gene: 11. CDR3 sequence reads: CACDTLLGDTKDADKLIF. CDR3 nucleotides: TGTGCCTGTGACACCCTCCTGGGGGATACCAAGGACGCCGATAAACTCATCTTT.

This clone counts as large (0.1 to 1%). This sample also contains other DNA sequences that code for the same CDR3. The V gene is TRDV2, the J gene TRDJ3; 11 positions agree with TRDD3. V was clipped by 0 bases and J by 0 bases; unmatched bases: 12. Germline V gene lookup returns CDR1 GEAIGNYY and CDR2 EKD. The CDR3 runs to 22 residues. CDR3 bases: TGTGCCTGTGACACCGTTGGGGGATACGCGCCGAAAAACTCCTGGGACACCCGACAGATGTTTTTC. As protein: CACDTVGGYAPKNSWDTRQMFF.

Concerning this clone: Since a far larger clone is one base different, this is likely a read error. Different DNA sequences within this sample yield the same CDR3. The chain uses TRDV2 and TRDJ3, with 8 bases matching TRDD3. This CDR3 region has 19 residues. The J segment lost 0 bases and the V segment lost 3 bases, leaving 9 bases of the junction unmatched. Germline values: CDR1 GEAIGNYY, CDR2 EKD. The CDR3 sequence: CACDAAGGKSSWDTRQMFF. In DNA, the CDR3 is TGTGCCTGTGACGCTGCTGGGGGAAAGAGCTCCTGGGACACCCGACAGATGTTTTTC.

The sample holds a few counts of this clone. TCRdb assigns this DNA the protein of a much larger clone, which departs from its translation at residue 4; this likely reflects a read error, and the protein shown comes from translating the DNA. This chain connects TRDV2 to TRDJ1; D perhaps matches TRDD3 (6 bases). The CDR3 consists of 18 residues. Trimming took off 5 bases at V and 0 bases at J, with 24 bases between the two ends. Germline assignment: CDR1 GEAIGNYY and CDR2 EKD. CDR3 sequence: CACGTIRGAYTHTDKLIF. The DNA of the CDR3 is TGTGCCTGTGGCACGATACGGGGGGCCTATACCCACACCGATAAACTCATCTTT.